These 29 T cell receptor beta chains share one sample of origin, sequenced in a study of blood T cell repertoires in COVID-19. Using immunoSEQ multiplex PCR, the repertoire was profiled, and TCRdb retains in-frame clones only, with some absent. The sample consists of about 58,000 clones, around 76% of them appearing once. The specimen sequenced was peripheral blood. All receptors come from a human donor in a cohort sampled during active COVID-19.

The chain couples TRBV2 to TRBJ2-2; 7 bases map to TRBD1. In germline, CDR1 is SNHLY, CDR2 FYNNEI. CDR3 length equals 18 residues. V lost 6 bases to trimming and J lost 0 bases; unmatched junction nucleotides: 13. The CDR3 reads CASSKQGFAYSNTGELFF. The DNA of the CDR3 is TGTGCCAGCAGCAAACAGGGGTTTGCGTATTCGAACACCGGGGAGCTGTTTTTT.

In this sample, this clone turned up once. This chain links TRBV6-5 with TRBJ1-2; D is unclear. Germline CDR1 MNHEY, CDR2 SVGAGI. This CDR3 has 14 residues. Between the trimmed V and J ends, which lost 0 bases and 4 bases, there was a span of 9 bases. As DNA, the CDR3 is TGTGCCAGCAGTTACTCTTCGGTCCCCTATGGCTACACCTTC. Translated, it gives CASSYSSVPYGYTF.

The chain couples TRBV5-4 to TRBJ1-1, with no clear D. This CDR3 is 14 amino acids long. Per the germline V gene, CDR1 is SGHNT and CDR2 is YYREEE (reference sequence). The V end lost 4 bases, the J end lost 0 bases, and 10 bases lay between the germline ends. Here the CDR3 reads CASSRTEVNTEAFF. The CDR3 DNA follows: TGTGCCAGCAGCCGTACCGAGGTGAACACTGAAGCTTTCTTT.

This clone has just a few counts. The V and J genes are TRBV27 and TRBJ1-5; D unresolved. This CDR3 has 13 amino acids. V lost 6 bases, J lost 0 bases, and 6 bases lay in between. Germline assignment: CDR1 MNHEY and CDR2 SMNVEV (reference sequence). CDR3 residues: CASSEYSNQPQHF. Written as DNA, the CDR3 is TGTGCCAGCAGCGAGTATAGCAATCAGCCCCAGCATTTT.

The chain is built from TRBV7-9 and TRBJ2-7, with 11 bases fitting TRBD2. J gave up 3 bases and V 4 bases, and 2 bases lay outside the gene matches. CDR3 length equals 14 residues. Germline CDR1 SEHNR, CDR2 FQNEAQ (reference sequence). Here the CDR3 reads CASSWGTSGYEQYF. CDR3 DNA sequence: TGTGCCAGCAGCTGGGGGACTAGCGGCTACGAGCAGTACTTC.

J is TRBJ2-6 and V is TRBV6-2 or TRBV6-3; possible D gene TRBD2, 6 bases. This CDR3 has 16 amino acids. Germline CDR1 is MNHEY and CDR2 is SVGEGT. Trimming took off 6 bases at V and 2 bases at J, with 14 bases between the two ends. The CDR3 is CASSSGGSPGANVLTF. The CDR3 bases are TGTGCCAGCAGCTCCGGGGGTAGCCCTGGGGCCAACGTCCTGACTTTC.

The CDR3 region is CASSLRGPDQPQHF. The CDR3 DNA follows: TGTGCCAGCAGCTTAAGGGGGCCGGATCAGCCCCAGCATTTT. The genes are TRBV11-2 and TRBJ1-5; 7 bases align to TRBD1. The CDR3 sequence is 14 residues long. V was pared by 2 bases and J by 5 bases, with 3 bases of the junction left unmatched. Germline-derived CDR1 and CDR2 are SGHAT and FQNNGV.

The gene calls are TRBV7-2 and TRBJ2-7, with D maybe TRBD2 (6 bases). V dropped 3 bases and J dropped 2 bases, with 11 bases sitting between them. Germline V gene data show CDR1 as SGHTA and CDR2 as FQGNSA. The CDR3 consists of 14 residues. The CDR3, as DNA: TGTGCCAGCAGCTTCGGACCGGGGGCCTACGAGCAGTACTTC. Translated: CASSFGPGAYEQYF.

The J gene is TRBJ2-7, the V gene TRBV29-1; tentatively, D is TRBD1 (5 bases). V was trimmed by 4 bases and J by 5 bases, leaving 15 bases between them. Germline V lookup: CDR1 SQVTM, CDR2 ANQGSEA. The CDR3 is 13 residues long. Here the CDR3 reads CSVVDVRAHEQYF. The CDR3 DNA sequence: TGCAGCGTTGTTGATGTCAGGGCCCACGAGCAGTACTTC.

The chain combines TRBV6-5 with TRBJ1-1, with D perhaps matching TRBD1 (5 bases). V was cut by 8 bases and J by 1 base, with 11 bases left in between. The V gene's germline CDR1 is MNHEY and CDR2 SVGAGI. The CDR3 totals 13 residues. This CDR3 is CASGIQANTEAFF. The CDR3 bases are TGTGCCAGCGGGATACAGGCGAACACTGAAGCTTTCTTT.

The J gene is TRBJ1-2, the V gene TRBV21-1; TRBD1 is the table's D call, not checked against the DNA. TRBV21-1 is a documented pseudogene. The CDR3 extends over 17 amino acids. CDR3: CASSKAGTGDINYGYTF. Written as DNA, the CDR3 is TGTGCCAGCAGCAAAGCCGGGACAGGAGATATTAACTATGGCTACACCTTC.

This rearrangement joins TRBV27 to TRBJ2-7; 8 bases are a match to TRBD2. V trimming: 6 bases; J trimming: 5 bases; junction bases outside the gene matches: 9. CDR3 length: 14 amino acids. The germline V gene encodes CDR1 MNHEY and CDR2 SMNVEV (reference sequence). The CDR3 nucleotides read TGTGCCAGCAGGCCCAGCGGGAGTCTCCACGAGCAGTACTTC. It specifies CASRPSGSLHEQYF.

This clone has a single count. The chain joins TRBV20-1 to TRBJ2-1, with TRBD2 as a possible D gene (5 bases). The CDR3 covers 17 residues. The germline gives CDR1 DFQATT, CDR2 SNEGSKA (reference sequence). V lost 3 bases to trimming and J lost 2 bases, with 20 bases between them. The CDR3 DNA reads TGCAGTGCTAGTCCATACACTAGTCCCCTCACCTACAATGAGCAGTTCTTC. It specifies CSASPYTSPLTYNEQFF.

The chain links TRBV25-1 to TRBJ1-5; maybe TRBD1 (5 bases). Trimming stripped 3 bases from V and 4 bases from J, with 10 bases between. This CDR3 has 14 residues. Germline V gene lookup returns CDR1 MGHDK and CDR2 SYGVNS. CDR3 region: CASSDPGVNQPQHF. Here the CDR3 DNA reads TGTGCCAGCAGTGATCCGGGGGTAAATCAGCCCCAGCATTTT.

In this sample, this clone turned up once. The chain is built from TRBV13 and TRBJ2-5; 12 nucleotides align to TRBD2. Germline loops: CDR1 PRHDT, CDR2 FYEKMQ (reference sequence). V dropped 2 bases and J dropped 4; count of bases not matched to a gene: 8. The CDR3 sequence is 17 residues long. The CDR3 DNA sequence: TGTGCCAGCAGCTTAAGGTCCCCTAGCGGGAGGGTAGAGACCCAGTACTTC. It specifies CASSLRSPSGRVETQYF. The whole variable domain, filled in from reference TRBV13 and TRBJ2-5, reads AAGVIQSPRHLIKEKRETATLKCYPIPRHDTVYWYQQGPGQDPQFLISFYEKMQSDKGSIPDRFSAQQFSDYHSELNMSSLELGDSALYFCASSLRSPSGRVETQYFGPGTRLLVL.

J is TRBJ1-2 and V is TRBV11-2, with D uncertain. V lost 5 bases, J lost 0 bases, and 13 bases lay in between. The CDR3 has 15 residues. Germline V gives CDR1 SGHAT, CDR2 FQNNGV. CDR3 amino acids: CASSTIGGSNYGYTF. CDR3 nucleotide sequence: TGTGCCAGCAGCACGATCGGAGGATCTAACTATGGCTACACCTTC.

This chain links TRBV2 with TRBJ2-7; D perhaps matches TRBD2 (6 bases). The CDR3 has 15 residues. The germline CDR1 and CDR2 sequences are SNHLY and FYNNEI. V was shortened by 6 bases and J by 0 bases, with 15 bases between the two germline ends. Here the CDR3 DNA reads TGTGCCAGCAGAGGGACTTCCCCCCTCTCCTACGAGCAGTACTTC. Protein: CASRGTSPLSYEQYF.

The rearrangement uses TRBV27 and TRBJ2-7; possible D gene TRBD1, 6 bases. The V end lost 2 bases, the J end lost 5 bases, and 10 bases lay between the germline ends. Germline V gene data show CDR1 as MNHEY and CDR2 as SMNVEV (reference sequence). This CDR3 has 13 residues. The CDR3 region is CASSLQGFNEQYF. The DNA for the CDR3 is TGTGCCAGCAGTTTACAGGGGTTCAACGAGCAGTACTTC.

The chain employs TRBV28 and TRBJ2-3; 9 bases map to TRBD2. With 5 bases clipped from V and 7 bases from J, the junction kept 7 bases outside the gene matches. This CDR3 has 14 amino acids. Germline V gene lookup returns CDR1 MDHEN and CDR2 SYDVKM. CDR3 in DNA: TGTGCCAGCAGTAGTAGCGGGAGTATGAATACGCAGTATTTT. It is translated as CASSSSGSMNTQYF.

This chain links TRBV7-2 with TRBJ2-7, with a weak D call TRBD2 (5 bases). The CDR3 is 15 residues long. Germline V gene sequence: CDR1 SGHTA, CDR2 FQGNSA. Trimming took off 6 bases at V and 6 bases at J, with 21 bases between the two ends. The CDR3 loop is CASSFGTGVPGEQYF. CDR3 nucleotides: TGTGCCAGCAGTTTTGGAACCGGGGTCCCCGGCGAGCAGTACTTC. The variable domain in full, with the rest retrieved from reference TRBV7-2 and TRBJ2-7, is GAGVSQSPSNKVTEKGKDVELRCDPISGHTALYWYRQSLGQGLEFLIYFQGNSAPDKSGLPSDRFSAERTGGSVSTLTIQRTQQEDSAVYLCASSFGTGVPGEQYFGPGTRLTVT.

This clone turned up a few times. The rearrangement links TRBV6-2 or TRBV6-3 to TRBJ1-5, with D hard to call. V was cut by 0 bases and J by 6 bases, with 9 bases left in between. CDR3 length equals 14 residues. Germline values: CDR1 MNHEY, CDR2 SVGEGT. This chain's CDR3 is CASSYSNLAQPQHF. CDR3 coding DNA: TGTGCCAGCAGTTACTCGAATCTGGCTCAGCCCCAGCATTTT.

The chain carries TRBV5-6 and TRBJ2-7; TRBD2 agrees at 10 bases. Losses at the gene ends were 0 bases for V and 3 bases for J; bases not matched to a gene: 3. CDR1 SGHDT and CDR2 YYEEEE come from the germline V gene. This CDR3 is built from 15 residues. CDR3 region: CASSLDLAGVYEQYF. The CDR3 nucleotides read TGTGCCAGCAGCTTGGACCTAGCGGGAGTCTACGAGCAGTACTTC. Full variable domain (rest looked up from reference TRBV5-6 and TRBJ2-7): DAGVTQSPTHLIKTRGQQVTLRCSPKSGHDTVSWYQQALGQGPQFIFQYYEEEERQRGNFPDRFSGHQFPNYSSELNVNALLLGDSALYLCASSLDLAGVYEQYFGPGTRLTVT.

The chain couples TRBV27 to TRBJ1-1; D call uncertain. This CDR3 spans 14 amino acids. V was pared by 5 bases and J by 2 bases, with 12 bases between. Germline lookup yields CDR1 MNHEY and CDR2 SMNVEV (reference sequence). The CDR3 region has the DNA TGTGCCAGCAGTCCTCCGGGAGGCAACACTGAAGCTTTCTTT. Translated, it gives CASSPPGGNTEAFF.

V is TRBV28 and J is TRBJ1-5; the D gene is possibly TRBD1 (5 bases). The germline CDR1 and CDR2 sequences are MDHEN and SYDVKM. The CDR3 runs 14 residues. Trimming took off 4 bases at V and 2 bases at J, with 9 bases between the two ends. CDR3 coding DNA: TGTGCCAGCAGTTACAGGCTGGGCAATCAGCCCCAGCATTTT. Encoded protein: CASSYRLGNQPQHF.

CDR3 nucleotides: TGTGCCAGCAGGGGGGACAGGGCTAACTATGGCTACACCTTC. Translating it yields CASRGDRANYGYTF. The chain employs TRBV2 and TRBJ1-2; the match to TRBD1 covers 9 bases. CDR1 and CDR2 (germline): SNHLY, FYNNEI. With 6 bases clipped from V and 0 bases from J, the junction kept 2 bases outside the gene matches. The CDR3 extends over 14 amino acids.

The chain combines TRBV18 with TRBJ2-5; D call uncertain. V dropped 8 bases and J dropped 3 bases, with 19 bases sitting between them. The CDR3 extends over 15 amino acids. In germline, CDR1 is KGHSH, CDR2 LQKENI. The CDR3 is CASQKSLGDKETQYF. As DNA, the CDR3 is TGTGCCAGCCAAAAAAGCCTAGGAGATAAAGAGACCCAGTACTTC.

V is TRBV2 and J is TRBJ2-7; TRBD1 matches at 8 bases. The J segment lost 6 bases and the V segment lost 6 bases, leaving 7 bases of the junction unmatched. The CDR3 sequence is 13 residues long. Germline V gene data show CDR1 as SNHLY and CDR2 as FYNNEI. The CDR3 protein is CASRPPTGAEQYF. CDR3 sequence (DNA): TGTGCCAGCAGACCCCCGACAGGGGCCGAGCAGTACTTC.

V usage is TRBV5-6 and J usage is TRBJ1-1; 11 nucleotides match TRBD1. J gave up 1 base and V 4 bases, and 9 bases lay outside the gene matches. There are 17 residues in the CDR3. Germline loops: CDR1 SGHDT, CDR2 YYEEEE. CDR3 loop: CASSQDRGRFSNTEAFF. In DNA form, the CDR3 reads TGTGCCAGCAGCCAGGACAGGGGGCGATTCTCGAACACTGAAGCTTTCTTT.

The V gene is TRBV18, the J gene TRBJ2-1; tentative D call: TRBD2 (5 bases). V was pared by 4 bases and J by 4 bases, with 11 bases between. The germline gives CDR1 KGHSH, CDR2 LQKENI. The CDR3 consists of 14 residues. CDR3 protein: CASSLDQRYNEQFF. CDR3 in DNA: TGTGCCAGCTCACTGGACCAGCGGTACAATGAGCAGTTCTTC.